Below, 29 T cell receptor beta chains from the same sample are listed, as sequenced in a study of identical twins. A single record per CDR3 protein comes from TCRdb applying MiXCR to the 5' RACE reads. The table includes fewer than 500,000 distinct CDR3 sequences, roughly a quarter detected once. The same data also contributed to another study, on T cells expressing NK-cell markers.

Sequencing was carried out using CD4+ T cells sorted from blood. The receptors were sampled from a woman aged 18-29 years in good health.

This chain joins TRBV12-3 or TRBV12-4 and TRBJ2-3; 8 positions match TRBD2. The CDR3 is made up of 20 amino acids. V lost 2 bases to trimming and J lost 6 bases; unmatched junction nucleotides: 22. Here the CDR3 reads CASSLSRWERELGMMDTQYF. As DNA, the CDR3 is TGTGCCAGCAGTTTATCCCGGTGGGAGCGGGAGTTGGGGATGATGGATACGCAGTATTTT.

The sample holds a few counts of this clonotype. The chain combines TRBV20-1 with TRBJ2-7, with 8 bases fitting TRBD2. Trimming cost V 4 bases and J 3 bases; bases outside gene matches: 23. The CDR3 length is 19 residues. Germline V gives CDR1 DFQATT, CDR2 SNEGSKA (reference sequence). The CDR3 DNA is TGCAGTGCTACCGAAAGTAGTGCGGGGGGCCGACCTCTAAACTACGAGCAGTACTTC. Amino acid sequence: CSATESSAGGRPLNYEQYF.

The chain joins TRBV29-1 to TRBJ2-1; 7 bases align to TRBD1. Germline V CDR1 and CDR2: SQVTM, ANQGSEA. CDR3 length: 11 residues. J was trimmed by 10 bases and V by 7 bases; bases with no gene match: 7. CDR3 nucleotides: TGCAGCGGATACAGGGGTGGCGAGCAGTTCTTC. Its translation is CSGYRGGEQFF.

The rearrangement links TRBV18 to TRBJ2-1; 8 bases map to TRBD1. The CDR3 extends over 15 amino acids. V gave up 2 bases and J gave up 8 bases; unmatched junction bases: 8. The V gene's germline CDR1 is KGHSH and CDR2 LQKENI. DNA of the CDR3: TGTGCCAGCTCACCAGGACAGGGAGGTAGATATGAGCAGTTCTTC. Protein sequence: CASSPGQGGRYEQFF.

The CDR3 loop reads CASTLDSNGYEQYF. In nucleotides, the CDR3 is TGCGCCAGCACCCTTGACAGTAACGGCTACGAGCAGTACTTC. The genes are TRBV5-1 and TRBJ2-7; D is possibly TRBD1 (5 bases). Trimming took off 6 bases at V and 3 bases at J, with 16 bases between the two ends. There are 14 residues in the CDR3. CDR1 is SGHRS, CDR2 YFSETQ, per germline.

A few counts support this clonotype. This chain joins TRBV20-1 and TRBJ1-2; 9 nucleotides agree with TRBD1. The CDR3 extends over 12 amino acids. CDR1 is DFQATT, CDR2 SNEGSKA, per germline (reference sequence). Trimming cost V 5 bases and J 8 bases; bases outside gene matches: 6. CDR3 nucleotide sequence: TGCAGTGCTTGGACAGGGGTATGGGGCTACACCTTC. It specifies CSAWTGVWGYTF.

The CDR3 bases are TGCAGTGCTAGAGATCGCGCTCCGAGGGGTCTAGCCCCCTACGAGCAGTACTTC. Its translation: CSARDRAPRGLAPYEQYF. This sequence joins TRBV20-1 and TRBJ2-7, with D perhaps TRBD1 or TRBD2 (5 bases each). V was pared by 0 bases and J by 2 bases, with 23 bases between. The CDR3 consists of 18 residues. Germline V gene sequence: CDR1 DFQATT, CDR2 SNEGSKA (reference sequence).

This clonotype was recorded a few times. The chain carries TRBV12-3 or TRBV12-4 and TRBJ2-2; 7 positions match TRBD2. Trimming took 1 base from V and 0 from J; bases not matched to a gene: 2. The CDR3 sequence is 16 residues long. In DNA, the CDR3 is TGTGCCAGCAGTTTAGTGGGAGGGGCGAACACCGGGGAGCTGTTTTTT. Encoded protein: CASSLVGGANTGELFF.

The V and J genes are TRBV3-1 and TRBJ1-1; D not certain. V was clipped by 3 bases and J by 9 bases, with 8 bases between them. Germline lookup yields CDR1 LGHDT and CDR2 YNNKEL (reference sequence). The CDR3 spans 11 residues. CDR3 amino acids: CASSHGHQAFF. CDR3 DNA: TGTGCCAGCAGCCACGGGCATCAAGCTTTCTTT.

This chain connects TRBV3-1 to TRBJ2-4, with a weak D call TRBD2 (5 bases). Germline V gene lookup returns CDR1 LGHDT and CDR2 YNNKEL (reference sequence). V lost 1 base and J 1 base, leaving 14 bases between the germline ends. The CDR3 loop spans 17 amino acids. CDR3 sequence: CASSQGGALSAKNIQYF. DNA of the CDR3: TGTGCCAGCAGCCAAGGGGGAGCCCTAAGCGCCAAAAACATTCAGTACTTC.

The chain recombines TRBV6-5 with TRBJ1-5; D is possibly TRBD1 (6 bases). The CDR3 is 12 residues long. The V end was cut by 5 bases, the J end by 5 bases, with 7 bases between. In germline, CDR1 is MNHEY, CDR2 SVGAGI. CDR3 sequence reads: CASSTGHQPQHF. The CDR3 bases are TGTGCCAGCAGTACAGGGCATCAGCCCCAGCATTTT.

This clonotype was observed a few times. The V and J genes are TRBV7-2 and TRBJ2-2; 9 bases match TRBD1. Trimming took 3 bases from V and 5 from J; bases not matched to a gene: 4. The CDR3 runs 15 residues. The germline gives CDR1 SGHTA, CDR2 FQGNSA. The CDR3 region is CASSFKQGATGELFF. The CDR3 DNA reads TGTGCCAGCAGCTTCAAACAGGGGGCGACCGGGGAGCTGTTTTTT.

CDR3 loop: CASSSFSSEAFF. In nucleotides, the CDR3 is TGTGCCAGCAGCTCATTCAGCTCTGAAGCTTTCTTT. The chain uses TRBV7-2 and TRBJ1-1; D is unclear. The CDR3 contains 12 residues. Germline-derived CDR1 and CDR2 are SGHTA and FQGNSA. The V end was cut by 4 bases, the J end by 6 bases, with 9 bases between.

This clonotype came up a few times. The DNA of the CDR3 is TGCGCCAGCAGCCGAAATGCCGCAGCGGGGGGGCTTTATTATGAGCAGTTCTTC. Translating it yields CASSRNAAAGGLYYEQFF. The chain uses TRBV4-1 and TRBJ2-1; 10 nucleotides agree with TRBD2. Losses at the gene ends were 4 bases for V and 8 bases for J; bases not matched to a gene: 17. This CDR3 is 18 amino acids long. CDR1 is MGHRA, CDR2 YSYEKL, per germline.

This clonotype was counted only a few times. The chain uses TRBV3-1 and TRBJ2-3, with 7 bases matching TRBD2. The CDR3 loop spans 14 amino acids. Germline-derived CDR1 and CDR2 are LGHDT and YNNKEL (reference sequence). Trimming cost V 4 bases and J 14 bases; bases outside gene matches: 15. This CDR3 reads CASSLSSGTNFRYF. Written as DNA, the CDR3 is TGTGCCAGCAGCCTATCTTCCGGGACTAACTTTCGGTATTTT.

The rearrangement uses TRBV20-1 and TRBJ2-5, with D perhaps matching TRBD2 (7 bases). This CDR3 has 15 residues. The germline V gene has CDR1 DFQATT and CDR2 SNEGSKA (reference sequence). V gave up 4 bases and J gave up 4 bases, with 19 bases separating them. CDR3 sequence reads: CSATVGGLSLETQYF. CDR3 DNA sequence: TGCAGTGCTACAGTGGGGGGGCTTTCCCTAGAGACCCAGTACTTC.

This clonotype was counted only a few times. The rearrangement uses TRBV29-1 and TRBJ2-1; 7 nucleotides match TRBD2. The trim removed 4 bases at V and 4 bases at J, leaving 7 bases unmatched. CDR3 length: 14 amino acids. CDR1 and CDR2 (germline): SQVTM, ANQGSEA. The CDR3 is CSVGGGIRYNEQFF. CDR3 nucleotide sequence: TGCAGCGTTGGGGGGGGAATCCGATACAATGAGCAGTTCTTC.

Comments on this clonotype: Germline and junction disagree at one end, which may indicate a read error. This chain links TRBV20-1 with TRBJ1-1; no definite D call. The CDR3 is 13 amino acids. Germline CDR1 DFQATT, CDR2 SNEGSKA (reference sequence). CDR3 residues: CSASYRRNTEAFF. The CDR3 nucleotides are TGCAGCGCTAGCTATAGGAGGAACACTGAAGCTTTCTTT.

V is TRBV5-1 and J is TRBJ2-1, with D perhaps being TRBD1 or TRBD2 (5 bases each). The CDR3 totals 15 residues. Trimming shortened V by 2 bases and J by 6 bases, and 15 bases separated the two germline ends. The V gene's germline CDR1 is SGHRS and CDR2 YFSETQ. CDR3 protein: CASSLGDPSINEQFF. The DNA of the CDR3 is TGCGCCAGCAGCTTAGGGGACCCTAGCATCAATGAGCAGTTCTTC.

This clonotype was detected only once. The chain couples TRBV4-3 to TRBJ1-2; a possible D gene is TRBD1 (5 bases). Germline CDR1 and CDR2: LGHNA and YSLEER. The germline V and J ends were trimmed by 0 bases and 8 bases, with 10 bases remaining between them. This CDR3 has 13 residues. The chain's CDR3 is CASSQEPGGGYTF. As DNA, the CDR3 is TGCGCCAGCAGCCAAGAACCTGGGGGGGGCTACACCTTC.

This clonotype was observed a handful of times. The CDR3 bases are TGTGCCAGCAGCACCCGGGACTCCCTCACAGATACGCAGTATTTT. Amino acids: CASSTRDSLTDTQYF. This chain links TRBV7-9 with TRBJ2-3; tentative D call: TRBD2 (6 bases). Germline V CDR1 and CDR2: SEHNR, FQNEAQ (reference sequence). The CDR3 contains 15 residues. V was trimmed by 5 bases and J by 2 bases, leaving 14 bases between them.

The chain has TRBV20-1 and TRBJ2-3; perhaps TRBD2 as D (7 bases). This CDR3 has 17 residues. V dropped 5 bases and J dropped 6 bases, with 27 bases sitting between them. Germline V gene lookup returns CDR1 DFQATT and CDR2 SNEGSKA (reference sequence). As DNA, the CDR3 is TGCAGTGCTCGTCCAGGGCCCGGGGGGACACGCAGGGATACGCAGTATTTT. Residues: CSARPGPGGTRRDTQYF.

The chain couples TRBV18 to TRBJ1-1; D perhaps matches TRBD1 (5 bases). The CDR3 runs to 13 residues. V was clipped by 0 bases and J by 7 bases, with 9 bases between them. Germline V gene sequence: CDR1 KGHSH, CDR2 LQKENI. CDR3 sequence: CASSPPSGGEAFF. The CDR3 DNA reads TGTGCCAGCTCACCACCCTCTGGGGGTGAAGCTTTCTTT.

This clonotype was recorded at least ten times. J is TRBJ2-1 and V is TRBV20-1; D unclear. Trimming took off 3 bases at V and 4 bases at J, with 4 bases between the two ends. Germline CDR1 is DFQATT and CDR2 is SNEGSKA (reference sequence). CDR3 length: 11 amino acids. The CDR3 coding sequence is TGCAGTGCTAGGGGGTACAATGAGCAGTTCTTC. Its protein product is CSARGYNEQFF.

Comment on this clonotype: A read error may produce the germline difference seen at one junction end. This rearrangement joins TRBV7-9 to TRBJ2-1; 9 nucleotides line up with TRBD2. Germline values: CDR1 SEHNR, CDR2 FQNEAQ (reference sequence). CDR3 length equals 15 residues. The CDR3 bases are TGTGCCAGCAGCCTAGCGGGGAACCCTGACAATGAGCAGTTCTTC. It translates to CASSLAGNPDNEQFF.

This clonotype was detected many times. The chain links TRBV20-1 to TRBJ1-1; a weak D match, TRBD1 (6 bases). V was cut by 6 bases and J by 1 base, with 9 bases left in between. The CDR3 loop spans 12 amino acids. Germline assignment: CDR1 DFQATT and CDR2 SNEGSKA (reference sequence). The CDR3 DNA sequence: TGCAGTGCAAAGACAGGGAACACTGAAGCTTTCTTT. Translation gives CSAKTGNTEAFF.

This clonotype was counted a few times. The V call is TRBV6-1, the J call TRBJ2-7; D is unresolved. The CDR3 extends over 14 amino acids. Germline lookup yields CDR1 MNHNS and CDR2 SASEGT. Trimming removed 5 bases from V and 1 base from J, with 12 bases in between. The CDR3 nucleotides read TGTGCCAGCAGTACAATGGACGGTTCCTACGAGCAGTACTTC. Residues: CASSTMDGSYEQYF.

The CDR3 sequence is CASSGLAGSYEQYF. The CDR3, as DNA: TGTGCCAGCAGTGGACTAGCGGGGTCCTACGAGCAGTACTTC. The chain couples TRBV7-2 to TRBJ2-7; 12 bases map to TRBD2. J lost 1 base, V lost 6 bases, and 1 base had no gene match. The CDR3 extends over 14 amino acids. Germline values: CDR1 SGHTA, CDR2 FQGNSA.

This clonotype was picked up a small number of times. The chain carries TRBV20-1 and TRBJ2-3; D is uncertain. CDR3 length: 15 residues. From germline, CDR1 is DFQATT and CDR2 SNEGSKA (reference sequence). Trimming pared 5 bases from V and 3 bases from J, leaving 18 bases between. CDR3 amino acids: CSAPPSRPTTDTQYF. DNA for the CDR3: TGCAGTGCTCCTCCGTCGAGGCCAACTACAGATACGCAGTATTTT.